Detailed here is one TCR beta chain. This clone was seen more than once but under ten times. No antigen is known for it. No per-base quality is available; no much larger clone lies one base away. The data originate from a study of long-term antiretroviral therapy in people with HIV (dated by TCRdb to 2022 to 2024). Describing the broader study: The earliest samples were collected about a decade before the 2015 WHO recommendation for immediate ART, when ART was typically delayed until CD4 counts fell. Whether ART initiation and durable HIV suppression were associated with changes in peripheral blood TRB repertoire composition and diversity was tested in a retrospective serial study. A total of about 190 cryopreserved PBMC samples were contributed to the cohort by 30 adults with confirmed HIV infection, with samples collected serially over a mean of approximately six years (range 1-12). Among the approximately 30 participants with HIV, eleven to twelve were female. No cross-contamination during QIAcube processing was shown when test extractions of a monoclonal T-cell line were performed alongside about 30 polyclonal samples. The paper's findings and limits, for the study overall: The samples were dated from 2004 to 2017, and the ART regimens that were used may be less effective than current ART regimens. Expanded TRB clones identified before ART initiation dominated the repertoire across all time points, though the dominance fluctuated and decreased in many PLHIV after ART. ART initiation was associated with a significant increase in TRB diversity, but diversity stayed significantly below transplant donor controls even after long-term ART. CDR3 length ranges in HIV repertoires were narrower than in controls, and network structure suggested an antigen-experienced repertoire with only a slight naive shift after ART. Because PBMC availability was limited, only the TCR beta chain was sequenced, with no alpha chain pairing. Inferences about post-ART repertoire changes are limited because no data were available on ART adherence, viral resistance or therapy changes. Unsorted PBMC were profiled instead of sorted CD4+ and CD8+ T cells because pre-ART samples had limited cell numbers.

Inclusion was restricted to participants for whom at least one PBMC sample before ART initiation and at least two post-ART samples were available. All participants with HIV were treated in the United States of America. Before DNA extraction, cryopreserved samples of about 0.9-11 million PBMC were thawed and then washed. At the time of the earliest PBMC sample, participants with HIV were aged between roughly 20 and 54 years. PBMC samples from each participant spanned 1-4 timepoints before ART initiation and 2-8 timepoints after ART initiation, with a median of 7 samples. For every participant, serial HIV viral load, CD4+ T-cell count, ART history and demographic data were obtained. Using a Qiagen kit on a QIAcube, genomic DNA was extracted from unsorted PBMC, with samples processed in batches of 12. The CDR3 starts with the cysteine, ends with the phenylalanine, and has 15 residues. The only DNA kept is the CDR3, 45 bases in frame from the first base. V gives up 3 bases and J gives up 0 bases, and the segment between their germline ends measures 9 bases. The germline V gene encodes CDR1 KGHSH and CDR2 LQKENI.

The immunoSEQ hsTCRB v3.0 assay was used at survey level resolution for TRB variable region sequencing. The targeted TRB sequencing depth was roughly 40,000-55,000 T-cell genomes per sample. Pooled TRB libraries were sequenced on an Illumina MiSeq with a v3 150-cycle kit. The published analysis was carried out like this. Repertoire analysis was performed in R inside a reproducible Nextflow workflow that covered QC, data transformation and analysis. LymphoSeq2, an R package for AIRR-Seq data exploration, was used to implement custom analyses. A handful of samples yielding fewer than 5000 total TRB sequences were excluded, leaving 150 to 200 analyzed HIV repertoires. Among the roughly 200 retained HIV repertoires, some 57 were collected before ART initiation and about 130 were collected after ART initiation. Repertoires were downsampled to 5000 TRB nucleotide sequences, and summary statistics were averaged over 100 downsampling iterations. TRB sequences were retained for analysis only if CDR3 regions of at least seven amino acids were present. Diversity was assessed using a clonality score derived from Shannon entropy and using the Gini coefficient. In repertoire networks, the top 5000 CDR3 amino acid sequences were linked whenever an edit distance of one separated two sequences. For TRB CDR3 amino acid sequences, GLIPH2 was used to predict antigen specificity groups and MHC restriction. To flag known associations with CMV, EBV, HIV or tissue antigens, CDR3 amino acid sequences were compared against VDJdb and McPAS-TCR. Pre-ART, post-ART and control groups were compared with Wilcoxon signed-rank tests and Holm-Bonferroni correction. Entries here come from immuneACCESS through TCRdb and include only in-frame sequences with V and J called. Some clones fail to appear in such tables; in the studies checked, an unresolved V gene covers under half of the shortfall, and the cause of the remainder is unknown. The D gene and trimming were derived from the DNA, and the V and J assignments and clone size from that table. For this sample there are 30,000 to 45,000 clones; roughly 78% appear just once. The ten most abundant clones make up less than 6% of the sample.

The receptor was isolated from a man aged 25-40 years with HIV. Sample: unsorted PBMCs, taken 3.4 years after starting antiretroviral therapy. The sequence is built from TRBV18 and TRBJ1-5; the D gene remains uncertain. In nucleotides, the sequence is TGTGCCAGCTCACCCCGGGGTAATAGCAATCAGCCCCAGCATTTT. It encodes CASSPRGNSNQPQHF.